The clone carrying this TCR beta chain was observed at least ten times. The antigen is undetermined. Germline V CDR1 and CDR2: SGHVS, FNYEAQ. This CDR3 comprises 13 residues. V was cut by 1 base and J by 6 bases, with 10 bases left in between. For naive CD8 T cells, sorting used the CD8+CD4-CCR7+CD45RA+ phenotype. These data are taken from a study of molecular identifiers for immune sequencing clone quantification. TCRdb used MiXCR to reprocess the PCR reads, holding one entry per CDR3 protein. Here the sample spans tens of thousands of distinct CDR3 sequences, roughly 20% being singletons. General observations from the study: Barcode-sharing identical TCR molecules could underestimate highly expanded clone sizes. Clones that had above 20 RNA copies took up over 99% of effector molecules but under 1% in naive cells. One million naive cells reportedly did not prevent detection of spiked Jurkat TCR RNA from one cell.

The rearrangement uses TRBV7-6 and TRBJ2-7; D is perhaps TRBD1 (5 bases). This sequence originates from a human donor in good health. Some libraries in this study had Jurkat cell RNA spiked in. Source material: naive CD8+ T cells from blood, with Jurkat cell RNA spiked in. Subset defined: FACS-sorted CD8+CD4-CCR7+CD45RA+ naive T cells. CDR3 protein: CASSLEGISEQYF. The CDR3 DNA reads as TGTGCCAGCAGCTTAGAGGGGATTAGCGAGCAGTACTTC. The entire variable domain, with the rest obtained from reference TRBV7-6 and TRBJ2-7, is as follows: GAGVSQSPRYKVTKRGQDVALRCDPISGHVSLYWYRQALGQGPEFLTYFNYEAQQDKSGLPNDRFSAERPEGSISTLTIQRTEQRDSAMYRCASSLEGISEQYFGPGTRLTVT.